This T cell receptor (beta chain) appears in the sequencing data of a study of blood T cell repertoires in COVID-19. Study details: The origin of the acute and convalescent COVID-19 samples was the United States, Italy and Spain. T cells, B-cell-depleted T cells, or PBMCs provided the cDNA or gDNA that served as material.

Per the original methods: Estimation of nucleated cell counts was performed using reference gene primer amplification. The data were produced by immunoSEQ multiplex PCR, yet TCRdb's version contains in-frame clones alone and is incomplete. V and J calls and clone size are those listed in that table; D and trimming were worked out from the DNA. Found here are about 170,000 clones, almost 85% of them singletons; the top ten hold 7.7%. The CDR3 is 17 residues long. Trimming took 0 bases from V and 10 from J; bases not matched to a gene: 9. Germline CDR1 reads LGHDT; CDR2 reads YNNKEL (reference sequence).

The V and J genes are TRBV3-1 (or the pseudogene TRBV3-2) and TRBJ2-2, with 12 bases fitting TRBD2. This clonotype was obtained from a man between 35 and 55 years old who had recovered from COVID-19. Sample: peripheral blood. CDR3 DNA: TGTGCCAGCAGCCAAGATTGGCTAGCGGGAGGGCCTGTGGAGCTGTTTTTT. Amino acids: CASSQDWLAGGPVELFF.